This TCR beta chain was documented in a study of T cell repertoires in cytomegalovirus infection (dated by TCRdb to the late 2010s). Regarding the study in general: Alongside well-studied HLA-B-restricted epitopes, the peptide stimulations were aimed at recently identified HLA-C-restricted CMV epitopes, whose presentation resists viral immunomodulation. Donor HLA type was relevant to the analysis, because carriage of CMV infection together with the matching HLA type was indicated by public TCR beta signatures.

Points on this clonotype: Its antigen target is currently unknown. No clone much larger than this one lies a single base away; base qualities are absent.

This sample's treatment or condition label indicates: in vitro stimulation with specific CMV peptide epitopes to enrich CMV-specific T cells. What the work shows at the level of the full study, not this receptor alone: The ex vivo response was dominated by HLA-C-restricted CMV-specific TCR beta clonotypes, which also provided the single most frequent clonotype in two of eight donors. Carriers of CMV infection plus the relevant HLA type were discriminated by the cumulative frequency of public TCR beta family members in the study cohort and in an independent roughly 380-donor cohort.

Sequencing used an Illumina HiSeq 1500. The public reads were run again by TCRdb, first through fastp at Q25 and then through MiXCR, and only productive beta chains were kept. All rows with the same CDR3 protein become a single entry with the most common DNA and genes. The sample table contains approximately 89,000 distinct CDR3 sequences; only one count was recorded for roughly a quarter of them. In total, the top ten clones hold around 50% of the sample. As encoded in the germline V gene, CDR1 is SGHVS while CDR2 is FNYEAQ. V lost 1 base and J lost 7 bases, and the count of bases not matched to a germline gene is 7. From cysteine to phenylalanine, the CDR3 is 15 amino acids long. The retained sequence is limited to the CDR3, 45 bases, with the frame set at the first base.

The TCR comes from a human donor in good health (CMV status not recorded). Some clones in this sample may be carry-over from other donors' samples. Sequenced material: CD8+ T cells from cultured PBMCs, taken from culture after CMV antigen stimulation. The rearrangement joined TRBV7-6 to TRBJ2-7; 10 bases in the junction line up with TRBD1. For the CDR3, the sequence is CASSLVGGTGEEQYF. The nucleotide sequence is TGTGCCAGCAGCTTAGTCGGGGGGACAGGGGAAGAGCAGTACTTC.